What follows describes a single T cell receptor (beta chain). Its antigen is still unknown. V shed 6 bases and J shed 2 bases, with 17 bases lying between them. CDR3 length: 16 amino acids. Germline V lookup: CDR1 KGHDR, CDR2 SFDVKD. Profiling relied on immunoSEQ multiplex PCR, and the TCRdb table lists in-frame clones only, not all of them. The sample lists some 45,000 clones, around 83% occurring once. The data were taken from a study of Ad26.COV2.S vaccination and SARS-CoV-2 variants. Findings and limits, study-wide: In vaccinated individuals, spike-specific CD8+ and CD4+ T cell responses reportedly displayed substantial breadth.

The TCR sequence derives from a human donor who had recovered from COVID-19. The material was peripheral blood, obtained after recovery from COVID-19. The chain recombines TRBV24-1 with TRBJ2-3, with D possibly TRBD1 on 6 matching bases. Written as DNA, the CDR3 is TGTGCCACCAGTAACGCGGACAGCCGTTCCACAGATACGCAGTATTTT. It specifies CATSNADSRSTDTQYF.